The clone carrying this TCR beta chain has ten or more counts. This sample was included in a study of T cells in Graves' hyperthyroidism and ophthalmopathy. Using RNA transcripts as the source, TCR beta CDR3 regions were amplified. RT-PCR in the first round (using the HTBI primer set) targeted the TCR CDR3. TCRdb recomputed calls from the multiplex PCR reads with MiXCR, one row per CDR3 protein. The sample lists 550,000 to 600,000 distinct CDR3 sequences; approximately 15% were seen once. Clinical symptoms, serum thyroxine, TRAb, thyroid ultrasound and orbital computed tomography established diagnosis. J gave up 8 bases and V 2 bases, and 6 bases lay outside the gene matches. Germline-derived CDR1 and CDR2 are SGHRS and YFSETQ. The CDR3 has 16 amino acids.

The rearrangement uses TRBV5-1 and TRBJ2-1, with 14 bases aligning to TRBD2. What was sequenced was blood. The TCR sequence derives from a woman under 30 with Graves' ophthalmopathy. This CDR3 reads CASSFLPGLAGDEQFF. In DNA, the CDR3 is TGCGCCAGCAGCTTCCTACCGGGACTAGCGGGAGATGAGCAGTTCTTC.